What follows are 20 T cell receptor beta chains derived from one specimen sequenced in a study of blood T cell repertoires in COVID-19. The protocol was immunoSEQ multiplex PCR, while the TCRdb copy is restricted to in-frame clones and leaves out a portion. The sample yields some 250,000 clones, approximately 83% seen once. Sequenced: peripheral blood. These receptors all stem from a woman aged 30 to 39 who had recovered from COVID-19.

The CDR3 loop is CASSSAYEQYF. CDR3 DNA: TGTGCCAGCAGCTCGGCCTACGAGCAGTACTTC. This sequence joins TRBV11-2 and TRBJ2-7, with D hard to call. CDR1 SGHAT and CDR2 FQNNGV come from the germline V gene. The CDR3 is made up of 11 amino acids. The germline V and J ends were trimmed by 4 bases and 2 bases, with 3 bases remaining between them.

The V call is TRBV27, the J call TRBJ2-5; 8 bases align to TRBD2. Trimming took 4 bases from V and 2 from J; bases not matched to a gene: 9. Per germline, CDR1 MNHEY and CDR2 SMNVEV (reference sequence). The CDR3 totals 16 residues. The CDR3 loop reads CASSSLSLAGQETQYF. The DNA for the CDR3 is TGTGCCAGCAGTTCCCTCTCGTTAGCGGGGCAAGAGACCCAGTACTTC.

The chain joins TRBV10-1 to TRBJ2-2; D is perhaps TRBD1 (7 bases). The germline V and J ends were trimmed by 6 bases and 5 bases, with 19 bases remaining between them. The CDR3 extends over 16 amino acids. Per germline, CDR1 WNHNN and CDR2 SYGVQD (reference sequence). The CDR3 spells CASSPKGAGGTGELFF. CDR3 DNA sequence: TGCGCCAGCAGCCCCAAGGGGGCAGGGGGGACCGGGGAGCTGTTTTTT.

This clone appeared a few times. The chain recombines TRBV18 with TRBJ2-1, with 15 bases fitting TRBD2. The CDR3 runs to 17 residues. Trimming at V came to 4 bases and at J to 6 bases, leaving 7 bases not matched to a gene. Germline CDR1 is KGHSH and CDR2 is LQKENI. The CDR3 is CASSQNGLAGGPNEQFF. CDR3 nucleotide sequence: TGTGCCAGCTCACAAAATGGACTAGCGGGGGGGCCCAATGAGCAGTTCTTC.

The gene calls are TRBV4-1 and TRBJ2-1, with a possible D match to TRBD2 (5 bases). Germline assignment: CDR1 MGHRA and CDR2 YSYEKL. The CDR3 consists of 14 residues. Between the trimmed V and J ends, which lost 2 bases and 3 bases, there was a span of 8 bases. The CDR3 region has the DNA TGCGCCAGCAGCCAAAACAGCGGCTACAATGAGCAGTTCTTC. It translates to CASSQNSGYNEQFF.

The chain uses TRBV12-2 and TRBJ2-7; the table gives TRBD1 as D, unverified against the DNA. TRBV12-2 is listed as a pseudogene. This CDR3 is 17 amino acids long. DNA for the CDR3: TGTGCAAGTCGCTTAGCGAGCCTTTGGGACAGGGAACACGAGCAGTACTTC. Protein: CASRLASLWDREHEQYF.

V usage is TRBV5-1 and J usage is TRBJ2-5; TRBD1 matches at 8 bases. CDR1 is SGHRS and CDR2 is YFSETQ in the germline V gene. Trimming cost V 1 base and J 5 bases; bases outside gene matches: 7. The length of the CDR3 is 15 residues. CDR3 amino acids: CASSLTQGVRETQYF. As DNA, the CDR3 is TGCGCCAGCAGCTTGACACAGGGGGTGAGGGAGACCCAGTACTTC.

The DNA of the CDR3 is TGTGCCAGCAGCCCCAAGGACAGGGCGGACACCTTC. Amino acids: CASSPKDRADTF. The V call is TRBV3-1 (or the pseudogene TRBV3-2), the J call TRBJ1-2; TRBD1 matches at 8 bases. V lost 4 bases to trimming and J lost 12 bases; unmatched junction nucleotides: 7. The CDR3 sequence is 12 residues long. Germline V lookup: CDR1 LGHDT, CDR2 YNNKEL (reference sequence).

The chain employs TRBV27 and TRBJ2-7; possible D gene TRBD2, 6 bases. The V end was cut by 3 bases, the J end by 4 bases, with 16 bases between. Germline lookup yields CDR1 MNHEY and CDR2 SMNVEV (reference sequence). CDR3 length equals 15 residues. CDR3 DNA: TGTGCCAGCAGTTTTGGAGGGATAGGGCCTTACGAGCAGTACTTC. Residues: CASSFGGIGPYEQYF.

The CDR3 coding sequence is TGTGCCAGCAGCCCCGACAGGGGCTCCTACAATGAGCAGTTCTTC. Encoded protein: CASSPDRGSYNEQFF. The chain joins TRBV4-2 to TRBJ2-1, with TRBD1 matching 8 bases. The junction had 2 bases not matched to a gene; V was cut back by 4 bases and J by 0 bases. Germline CDR1 LGHNA, CDR2 YNFKEQ. The CDR3 has 15 amino acids.

The chain is built from TRBV29-1 and TRBJ2-5; TRBD1 aligns across 10 bases. Germline V gene data show CDR1 as SQVTM and CDR2 as ANQGSEA. V lost 8 bases and J lost 4; bases outside the gene matches: 10. CDR3 length equals 14 residues. The CDR3 region has the DNA TGCAGCTTCCCCCGACAGGGGGCTTCAGAGACCCAGTACTTC. This gives the protein CSFPRQGASETQYF.

The chain recombines TRBV7-2 with TRBJ2-7, with a tentative D call TRBD2 (6 bases). This CDR3 is 15 amino acids long. The V and J ends lost 0 bases and 6 bases respectively, with 15 bases between them. Germline V CDR1 and CDR2: SGHTA, FQGNSA. DNA of the CDR3: TGTGCCAGCAGCTTAGCGCGGGGACCCCGGGGCGAGCAGTACTTC. It specifies CASSLARGPRGEQYF.

The rearrangement uses TRBV4-2 and TRBJ1-2, with D possibly matching TRBD1 (6 bases). CDR3 length equals 13 residues. Per the germline V gene, CDR1 is LGHNA and CDR2 is YNFKEQ. V was shortened by 4 bases and J by 4 bases, with 10 bases between the two germline ends. CDR3 sequence (DNA): TGTGCCAGCAGCCCGGACAGAGTCTATGGCTACACCTTC. This encodes CASSPDRVYGYTF.

The gene calls are TRBV11-2 and TRBJ2-4, with TRBD2 identical over 10 bases. The CDR3 sequence is 18 residues long. From germline, CDR1 is SGHAT and CDR2 FQNNGV. V dropped 5 bases and J dropped 0; count of bases not matched to a gene: 10. CDR3: CASSSLAGGGKAKNIQYF. As DNA, the CDR3 is TGTGCCAGCAGCAGTTTAGCGGGGGGTGGGAAAGCCAAAAACATTCAGTACTTC.

The genes are TRBV29-1 and TRBJ2-3, with 8 bases aligning to TRBD2. This CDR3 is 17 amino acids long. The germline V gene has CDR1 SQVTM and CDR2 ANQGSEA. V was pared by 2 bases and J by 3 bases, with 13 bases of the junction left unmatched. As DNA, the CDR3 is TGCAGCGTTGAACTTGGCGGGGGGCGTAGGGGAACAGATACGCAGTATTTT. Translated, it gives CSVELGGGRRGTDTQYF.

The gene calls are TRBV7-6 and TRBJ2-5; 9 bases match TRBD1. With V trimmed by 5 bases and J by 5 bases, 21 bases remained unmatched. Germline V gene lookup returns CDR1 SGHVS and CDR2 FNYEAQ. The CDR3 has 19 amino acids. The CDR3 here is CASSTNAFTRQGDTETQYF. In nucleotides, the CDR3 is TGTGCCAGCAGCACCAATGCATTTACTCGACAGGGGGATACGGAGACCCAGTACTTC.

The chain links TRBV7-2 to TRBJ1-2; the match to TRBD1 covers 10 bases. This CDR3 contains 16 residues. The V gene's germline CDR1 is SGHTA and CDR2 FQGNSA. The ends lost 2 bases at V and 7 bases at J; junction bases unmatched: 10. CDR3 amino acids: CASSLTPSRTGGGYTF. The CDR3 bases are TGTGCCAGCAGCTTAACCCCCTCCCGGACAGGGGGTGGCTACACCTTC.

V usage is TRBV7-2 and J usage is TRBJ1-1; D gene unclear. Germline V gene lookup returns CDR1 SGHTA and CDR2 FQGNSA. Trimming shortened V by 4 bases and J by 0 bases, and 12 bases separated the two germline ends. There are 15 residues in the CDR3. The chain's CDR3 is CASSSDLRMNTEAFF. The CDR3 region has the DNA TGTGCCAGCAGCTCAGACCTGAGGATGAACACTGAAGCTTTCTTT.

The J gene is TRBJ1-1, the V gene TRBV5-1; D is unresolved. This CDR3 region has 12 residues. Per germline, CDR1 SGHRS and CDR2 YFSETQ. The V gene lost 0 bases and the J gene lost 6 bases, with 6 bases spanning the gap. This CDR3 reads CASSLGGPEAFF. CDR3 nucleotide sequence: TGCGCCAGCAGCTTGGGAGGGCCTGAAGCTTTCTTT.

The chain recombines TRBV15 with TRBJ1-6; perhaps TRBD1 as D (5 bases). CDR3 size: 15 residues. Germline V gives CDR1 LNHNV, CDR2 YYDKDF (reference sequence). V lost 8 bases, J lost 5 bases, and 16 bases lay in between. CDR3: CATGVDRSNNSPLHF. CDR3 DNA sequence: TGTGCCACCGGGGTTGACAGATCGAATAATTCACCCCTCCACTTT.